The 19 T cell receptor beta chains below come from one sample, sequenced in a study of shared clonotypes between healthy human individuals. Assay: immunoSEQ multiplex PCR; the TCRdb copy retains only in-frame clones and omits some. The data contain about 360,000 clones, over 70% of them singletons. The material sequenced was memory CD4+ T cells sorted from blood. The subset denotes: CD45RA-negative fraction. These receptors all stem from a man younger than 40 in good health.

This clone was picked up one time. The rearrangement joins TRBV19 to TRBJ2-2; 15 bases match TRBD2. Germline CDR1 LNHDA, CDR2 SQIVND (reference sequence). CDR3 length: 17 residues. The trim removed 7 bases at V and 4 bases at J, leaving 7 bases unmatched. As DNA, the CDR3 is TGTGCCAGTATAAGGACTAGCGGGAGGGCCGGCACCGGGGAGCTGTTTTTT. The encoded protein is CASIRTSGRAGTGELFF.

This rearrangement joins TRBV18 to TRBJ1-5, with D tentatively TRBD1 (5 bases). The CDR3 is made up of 13 amino acids. V was shortened by 1 base and J by 4 bases, with 5 bases between the two germline ends. In germline, CDR1 is KGHSH, CDR2 LQKENI. The CDR3 protein is CASSPQGNQPQHF. CDR3 sequence (DNA): TGTGCCAGCTCACCACAGGGGAATCAGCCCCAGCATTTT. The whole variable domain, filled in from reference TRBV18 and TRBJ1-5, reads NAGVMQNPRHLVRRRGQEARLRCSPMKGHSHVYWYRQLPEEGLKFMVYLQKENIIDESGMPKERFSAEFPKEGPSILRIQQVVRGDSAAYFCASSPQGNQPQHFGDGTRLSIL.

The gene calls are TRBV11-2 and TRBJ2-7; 8 bases are a match to TRBD2. Per the germline V gene, CDR1 is SGHAT and CDR2 is FQNNGV. The CDR3 runs to 17 residues. The J segment lost 3 bases and the V segment lost 0 bases, leaving 10 bases of the junction unmatched. The CDR3 nucleotides read TGTGCCAGCAGCTTAGAGGGTGGCGTAGCGGGGTTCTACGAGCAGTACTTC. This codes for CASSLEGGVAGFYEQYF.

CDR3: CASSREDGYTF. DNA for the CDR3: TGTGCCAGCAGCAGAGAGGATGGCTACACCTTC. This chain links TRBV9 with TRBJ1-2; D unresolved. CDR1 is SGDLS, CDR2 YYNGEE, per germline. Trimming shortened V by 4 bases and J by 6 bases, and 7 bases separated the two germline ends. CDR3 size: 11 residues.

V and J are TRBV5-5 and TRBJ2-7, with TRBD2 matching 7 bases. The CDR3 is 14 amino acids. Trimming took 9 bases from V and 3 from J; bases not matched to a gene: 12. Germline V gene data show CDR1 as SGHKS and CDR2 as YYEKEE (reference sequence). CDR3 residues: CATSPGLNIYEQYF. The CDR3 bases are TGTGCCACTTCCCCGGGACTAAATATCTACGAGCAGTACTTC.

The chain joins TRBV5-4 to TRBJ2-1, with 11 positions matching TRBD2. Germline V gene lookup returns CDR1 SGHNT and CDR2 YYREEE (reference sequence). J gave up 5 bases and V 3 bases, and 7 bases lay outside the gene matches. The CDR3 sequence is 16 residues long. CDR3 DNA: TGTGCCAGCAGCTCATTCGGGACTAGCGGAAACAATGAGCAGTTCTTC. Encoded protein: CASSSFGTSGNNEQFF.

The chain is built from TRBV5-1 and TRBJ1-5, with a weak D call TRBD1 (6 bases). Germline lookup yields CDR1 SGHRS and CDR2 YFSETQ. This CDR3 comprises 15 residues. V was pared by 2 bases and J by 4 bases, with 13 bases between. DNA of the CDR3: TGCGCCAGCAGCTTTTCAGGGGCTATAAATCAGCCCCAGCATTTT. Translated: CASSFSGAINQPQHF.

As concerns this clone: The same CDR3 can be traced to other DNA sequences in this sample. The chain carries TRBV9 and TRBJ2-5; D gene uncertain. This CDR3 is built from 14 residues. Germline V lookup: CDR1 SGDLS, CDR2 YYNGEE. V gave up 0 bases and J gave up 3 bases, with 9 bases separating them. Here the CDR3 DNA reads TGTGCCAGCAGCGTAGATCCCGGAAAAGAGACCCAGTACTTC. It encodes CASSVDPGKETQYF.

The rearrangement uses TRBV4-3 and TRBJ2-3; possible D gene TRBD2, 5 bases. Per germline, CDR1 LGHNA and CDR2 YSLEER. Trimming stripped 0 bases from V and 0 bases from J, with 10 bases between. CDR3 length: 16 residues. The CDR3: CASSQEERISTDTQYF. The DNA for the CDR3 is TGCGCCAGCAGCCAAGAGGAGCGGATTAGCACAGATACGCAGTATTTT.

This chain connects TRBV11-2 to TRBJ1-3, with D perhaps TRBD1 (6 bases). CDR1 and CDR2 from the germline V gene are SGHAT and FQNNGV. The V end lost 2 bases, the J end lost 0 bases, and 11 bases lay between the germline ends. This CDR3 is 16 amino acids long. The CDR3 sequence: CASSLTSGVSGNTIYF. The CDR3, as DNA: TGTGCCAGCAGCTTAACCTCAGGGGTCTCTGGAAACACCATATATTTT.

J is TRBJ2-1 and V is TRBV18; possibly TRBD1 for D (6 bases). The V gene lost 2 bases and the J gene lost 5 bases, with 10 bases spanning the gap. There are 14 residues in the CDR3. Germline V gives CDR1 KGHSH, CDR2 LQKENI. The CDR3 DNA reads as TGTGCCAGCTCACCAAGGGCAGGGGACAATGAGCAGTTCTTC. Protein sequence: CASSPRAGDNEQFF.

The chain links TRBV11-3 to TRBJ2-1; weak D call: TRBD2 (6 bases). Germline CDR1 and CDR2: SGHNT and YENEEA. The ends were cut back, 4 bases at V and 5 bases at J, with 12 bases in the middle. The CDR3 totals 14 residues. CDR3 sequence reads: CASSSQPGDNEQFF. The CDR3 DNA follows: TGTGCCAGCAGCTCACAACCGGGAGACAATGAGCAGTTCTTC.

The chain recombines TRBV9 with TRBJ2-1, with D tentatively TRBD1 or TRBD2 (5 bases each). CDR1 and CDR2 (germline): SGDLS, YYNGEE. V shed 4 bases and J shed 5 bases, with 10 bases lying between them. This CDR3 spans 13 amino acids. The CDR3 nucleotides are TGTGCCAGCAGCCGGGACGGCCACAATGAGCAGTTCTTC. This translates into CASSRDGHNEQFF.

This clone occurred once. The J gene is TRBJ1-2, the V gene TRBV2, with 7 bases lining up with TRBD1. Germline V lookup: CDR1 SNHLY, CDR2 FYNNEI. This CDR3 has 15 residues. Unmatched junction bases numbered 14, after V lost 6 bases and J lost 7 bases. CDR3 residues: CASSTTGTALTGYTF. The CDR3 DNA is TGTGCCAGCAGCACAACCGGGACAGCTTTGACTGGCTACACCTTC.

V and J are TRBV5-1 and TRBJ1-1; D gene uncertain. The CDR3 contains 15 residues. Between the trimmed V and J ends, which lost 0 bases and 5 bases, there was a span of 14 bases. Germline values: CDR1 SGHRS, CDR2 YFSETQ. DNA of the CDR3: TGCGCCAGCAGCTTGGAGGCAATTGAGAAGACTGAAGCTTTCTTT. This sequence encodes CASSLEAIEKTEAFF. Full variable domain (missing parts from reference TRBV5-1 and TRBJ1-1): KAGVTQTPRYLIKTRGQQVTLSCSPISGHRSVSWYQQTPGQGLQFLFEYFSETQRNKGNFPGRFSGRQFSNSRSEMNVSTLELGDSALYLCASSLEAIEKTEAFFGQGTRLTVV.

This clone was recorded once. This chain joins TRBV4-3 and TRBJ1-1; D may be TRBD1 (6 bases). V was cut by 0 bases and J by 3 bases, with 11 bases left in between. Germline CDR1 LGHNA, CDR2 YSLEER. The length of the CDR3 is 15 residues. In nucleotides, the CDR3 is TGCGCCAGCAGCCAAGAACAGGGAAGGGACACTGAAGCTTTCTTT. As protein: CASSQEQGRDTEAFF.

The chain joins TRBV29-1 to TRBJ2-2, with D possibly matching TRBD2 (5 bases). CDR3 size: 14 residues. CDR1 SQVTM and CDR2 ANQGSEA come from the germline V gene. V lost 4 bases and J 5 bases, leaving 14 bases between the germline ends. CDR3 sequence reads: CSVGTATGTGELFF. CDR3 sequence (DNA): TGCAGCGTTGGAACGGCCACGGGAACCGGGGAGCTGTTTTTT.

The V gene is TRBV2, the J gene TRBJ2-1; a possible D gene is TRBD1 (5 bases). The germline CDR1 and CDR2 sequences are SNHLY and FYNNEI. The CDR3 loop spans 14 amino acids. With 4 bases removed from V and 4 bases from J, the gap between germline ends came to 11 bases. The CDR3 protein is CASSGQMKYNEQFF. The CDR3, as DNA: TGTGCCAGCAGTGGACAGATGAAATACAATGAGCAGTTCTTC.

The chain links TRBV5-1 to TRBJ2-3; D is possibly TRBD2 (5 bases). The V end lost 1 base, the J end lost 2 bases, and 14 bases lay between the germline ends. The CDR3 runs 16 residues. Germline V gives CDR1 SGHRS, CDR2 YFSETQ. The CDR3 loop reads CASSLPSGGNTDTQYF. CDR3 bases: TGCGCCAGCAGCTTGCCCAGCGGCGGAAACACAGATACGCAGTATTTT.